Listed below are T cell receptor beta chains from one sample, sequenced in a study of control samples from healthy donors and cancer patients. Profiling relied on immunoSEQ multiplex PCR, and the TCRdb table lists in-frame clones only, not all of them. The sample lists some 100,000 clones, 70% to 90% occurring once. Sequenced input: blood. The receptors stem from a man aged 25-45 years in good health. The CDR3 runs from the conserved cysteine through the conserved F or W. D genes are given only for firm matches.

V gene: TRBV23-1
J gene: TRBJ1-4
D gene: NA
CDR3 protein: CASSQSTAGPNEKLFF

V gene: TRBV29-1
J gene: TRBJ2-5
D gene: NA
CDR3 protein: CSFGTLGETQYF

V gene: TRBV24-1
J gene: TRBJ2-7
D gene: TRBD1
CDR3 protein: CATSESGTGAYEQYF

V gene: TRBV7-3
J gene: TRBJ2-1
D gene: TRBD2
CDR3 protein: CASSIPSGTSGRGEQFF

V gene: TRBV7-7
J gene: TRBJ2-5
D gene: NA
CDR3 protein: CASSQMTGVETQYF

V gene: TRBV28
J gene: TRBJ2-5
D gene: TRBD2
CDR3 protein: CASSSAGNQETQYF

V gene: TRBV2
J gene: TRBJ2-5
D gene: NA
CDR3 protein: CASQRDQETQYF

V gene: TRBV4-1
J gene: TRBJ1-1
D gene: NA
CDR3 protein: CASSHSGTGTKNTEAFF

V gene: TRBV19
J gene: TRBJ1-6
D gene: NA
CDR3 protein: CASSIGVQGIYNSPLHF

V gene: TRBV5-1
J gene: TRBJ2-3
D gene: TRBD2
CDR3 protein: CASSFEGGLAPDTQYF

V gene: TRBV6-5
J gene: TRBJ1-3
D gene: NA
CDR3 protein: CASSYARDGNTIYF

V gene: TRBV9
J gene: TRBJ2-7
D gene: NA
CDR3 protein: CASSPETVDARYEQYF

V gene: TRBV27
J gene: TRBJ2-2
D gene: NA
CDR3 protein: CASSFWDTGELFF